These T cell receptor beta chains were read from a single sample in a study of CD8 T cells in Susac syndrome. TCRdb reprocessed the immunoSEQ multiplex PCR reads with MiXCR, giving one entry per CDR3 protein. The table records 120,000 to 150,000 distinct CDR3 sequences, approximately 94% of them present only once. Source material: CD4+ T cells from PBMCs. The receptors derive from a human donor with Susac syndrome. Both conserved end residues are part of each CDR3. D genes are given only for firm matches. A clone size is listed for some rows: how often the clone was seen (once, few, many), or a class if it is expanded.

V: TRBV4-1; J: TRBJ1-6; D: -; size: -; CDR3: CASSQENGPLHF; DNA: TGCGCCAGCAGCCAAGAAAACGGACCCCTCCACTTT
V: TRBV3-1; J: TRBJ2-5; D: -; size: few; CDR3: CASSQSETQYF; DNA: TGTGCCAGCAGCCAGAGCGAGACCCAGTACTTC
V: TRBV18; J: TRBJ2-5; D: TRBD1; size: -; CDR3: CASRLQGEQETQYF; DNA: TGTGCCAGCCGCCTCCAGGGGGAACAAGAGACCCAGTACTTC
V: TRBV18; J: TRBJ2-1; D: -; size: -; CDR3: CASSPPGTKYNEQFF; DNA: TGTGCCAGCTCACCCCCCGGGACAAAATACAATGAGCAGTTCTTC
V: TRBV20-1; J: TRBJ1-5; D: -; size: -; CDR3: CSVNRETSNQPQHF; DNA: TGCAGTGTCAACCGGGAGACTAGCAATCAGCCCCAGCATTTT
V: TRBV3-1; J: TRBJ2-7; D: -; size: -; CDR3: CASSQAQTSYEQYF; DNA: TGTGCCAGCAGCCAAGCCCAGACGAGTTACGAGCAGTACTTC
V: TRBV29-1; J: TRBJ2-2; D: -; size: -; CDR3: CSAGGLGLEAGELFF; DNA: TGCAGCGCCGGTGGCCTGGGCCTTGAGGCCGGGGAGCTGTTTTTT
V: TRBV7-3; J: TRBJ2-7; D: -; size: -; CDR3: CASSQGRNNYEQYF; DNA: TGTGCCAGCAGCCAAGGACGGAACAACTACGAGCAGTACTTC
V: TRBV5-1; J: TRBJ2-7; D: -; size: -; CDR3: CASSLEAGRFRTYEQYF; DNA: TGCGCCAGCAGCTTGGAGGCGGGAAGATTCAGAACCTACGAGCAGTACTTC
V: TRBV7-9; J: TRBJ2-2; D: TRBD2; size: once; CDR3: CASSSGTSGKNTGELFF; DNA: TGTGCCAGCAGCTCCGGGACTAGCGGAAAGAACACCGGGGAGCTGTTTTTT
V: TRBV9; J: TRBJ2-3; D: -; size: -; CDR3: CASSPHPGTPRGATQYF; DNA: TGTGCCAGCAGCCCCCACCCCGGGACCCCGAGGGGAGCCACGCAGTATTTT
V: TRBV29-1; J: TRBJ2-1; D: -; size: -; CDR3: CSTGAGLYNEQFF; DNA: TGCAGCACCGGGGCTGGGTTATACAATGAGCAGTTCTTC
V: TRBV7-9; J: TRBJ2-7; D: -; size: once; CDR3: CASSRAGADLFEQYF; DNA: TGTGCCAGCAGCCGGGCCGGGGCAGATCTCTTTGAGCAGTACTTC
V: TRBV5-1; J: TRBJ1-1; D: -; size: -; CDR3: CASSRDWGGQNTEAFF; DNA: TGCGCCAGCAGCCGCGACTGGGGGGGGCAGAACACTGAAGCTTTCTTT
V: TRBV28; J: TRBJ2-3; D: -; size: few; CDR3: CASSLRGTDTQYF; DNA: TGTGCCAGCAGTTTGCGGGGAACAGATACGCAGTATTTT
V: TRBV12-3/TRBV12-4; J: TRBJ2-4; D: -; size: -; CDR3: CASSFLGQSAKNIQYF; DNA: TGTGCCAGCAGTTTCCTCGGACAGTCAGCCAAAAACATTCAGTACTTC
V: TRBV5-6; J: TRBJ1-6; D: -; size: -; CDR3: CASSSQGRGSPLHF; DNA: TGTGCCAGCAGCTCACAGGGACGAGGATCACCCCTCCACTTT
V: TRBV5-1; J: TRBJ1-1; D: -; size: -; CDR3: CASSLGSGAAGTEAFF; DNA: TGCGCCAGCAGCTTGGGGTCCGGGGCTGCGGGCACTGAAGCTTTCTTT
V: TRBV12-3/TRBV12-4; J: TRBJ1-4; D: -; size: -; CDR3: CAQPGDEKLFF; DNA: TGTGCCCAGCCAGGGGATGAAAAACTGTTTTTT
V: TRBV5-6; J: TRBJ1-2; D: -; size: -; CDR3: CASSRPTEVYGYTF; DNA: TGTGCCAGCAGTCGCCCTACAGAGGTCTATGGCTACACCTTC
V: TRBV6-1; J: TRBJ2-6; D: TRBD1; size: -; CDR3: CASSPTGFRSGANVLTF; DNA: TGTGCCAGCAGTCCGACAGGGTTCCGCTCTGGGGCCAACGTCCTGACTTTC
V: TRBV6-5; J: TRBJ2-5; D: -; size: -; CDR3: CASSYEGIQETQYF; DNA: TGTGCCAGCAGTTACGAAGGGATCCAAGAGACCCAGTACTTC
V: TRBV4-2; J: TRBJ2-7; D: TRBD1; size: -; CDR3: CASSQDISGGSYEQYF; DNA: TGTGCCAGCAGCCAAGACATCTCAGGGGGCTCCTACGAGCAGTACTTC
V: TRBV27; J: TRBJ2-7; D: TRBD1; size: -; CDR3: CASSFSRRGQGVSEQYF; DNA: TGTGCCAGCAGTTTCAGTAGGAGGGGACAGGGGGTGAGCGAGCAGTACTTC
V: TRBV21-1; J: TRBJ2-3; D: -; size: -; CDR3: CASSKSGTGSLDTQYF; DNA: TGTGCCAGCAGCAAGTCCGGGACAGGGAGTTTGGATACGCAGTATTTT
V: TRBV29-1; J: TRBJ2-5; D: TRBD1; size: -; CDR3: CSVFEGAPTQYF; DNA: TGCAGCGTTTTTGAGGGGGCCCCGACCCAGTACTTC
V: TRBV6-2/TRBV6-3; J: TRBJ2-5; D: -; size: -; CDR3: CASSYSGSPQYF; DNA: TGTGCCAGCAGTTACTCGGGGTCCCCCCAGTACTTC
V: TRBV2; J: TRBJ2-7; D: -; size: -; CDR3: CASSAGPSYEQYF; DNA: TGTGCCAGCAGCGCGGGACCTTCCTACGAGCAGTACTTC
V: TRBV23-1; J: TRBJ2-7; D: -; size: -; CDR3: CASSTKGTSPYEQYF; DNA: TGCGCCAGCAGCACGAAAGGGACAAGCCCCTACGAGCAGTACTTC
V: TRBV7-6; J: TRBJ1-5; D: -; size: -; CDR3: CASSQDQGFNQPQHF; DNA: TGTGCCAGCAGCCAAGACCAGGGGTTCAATCAGCCCCAGCATTTT
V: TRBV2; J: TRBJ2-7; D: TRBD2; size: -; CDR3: CASRPGGAGEQYF; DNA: TGTGCCAGCAGGCCGGGAGGGGCAGGCGAGCAGTACTTC
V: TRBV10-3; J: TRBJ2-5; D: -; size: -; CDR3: CAISPLPREGTQYF; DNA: TGTGCCATCAGTCCCTTACCCCGTGAGGGGACCCAGTACTTC
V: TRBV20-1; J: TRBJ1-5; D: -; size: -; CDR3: CSARVAGAINQPQHF; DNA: TGCAGTGCTAGAGTGGCGGGGGCGATCAATCAGCCCCAGCATTTT
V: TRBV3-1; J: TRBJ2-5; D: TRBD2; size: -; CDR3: CASRPPGLEETQYF; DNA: TGTGCCAGCAGACCGCCGGGACTAGAAGAGACCCAGTACTTC
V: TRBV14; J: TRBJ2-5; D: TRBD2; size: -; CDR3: CASSQPSGGRKETQYF; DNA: TGTGCCAGCAGCCAACCCTCGGGAGGGCGAAAAGAGACCCAGTACTTC
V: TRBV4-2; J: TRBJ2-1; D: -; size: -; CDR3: CASSQVSEDNEQFF; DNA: TGTGCCAGCAGCCAAGTTTCCGAGGACAATGAGCAGTTCTTC
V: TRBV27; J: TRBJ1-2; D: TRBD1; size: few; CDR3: CASSLGTGYGYTF; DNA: TGTGCCAGCAGTTTAGGGACAGGCTATGGCTACACCTTC
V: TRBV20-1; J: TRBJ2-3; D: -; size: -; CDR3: CSQGDTQYF; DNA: TGCAGCCAGGGAGATACGCAGTATTTT
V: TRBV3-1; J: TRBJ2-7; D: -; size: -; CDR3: CASSPSANSEQYF; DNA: TGTGCCAGCAGCCCTTCGGCAAATAGCGAGCAGTACTTC
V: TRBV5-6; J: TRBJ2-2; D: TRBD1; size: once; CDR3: CASSLPGGTGELFF; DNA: TGTGCCAGCAGCTTGCCAGGGGGCACCGGGGAGCTGTTTTTT
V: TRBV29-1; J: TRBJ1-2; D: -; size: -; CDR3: CSVVGVGGYTF; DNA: TGCAGCGTTGTTGGGGTGGGAGGCTACACCTTC
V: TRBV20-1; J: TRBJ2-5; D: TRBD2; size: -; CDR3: CSARPSEAGGYETQYF; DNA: TGCAGTGCTAGACCCTCGGAGGCGGGGGGGTATGAGACCCAGTACTTC
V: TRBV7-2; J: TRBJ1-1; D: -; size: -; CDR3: CASRTGQQNTEAFF; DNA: TGTGCCAGCAGGACTGGACAGCAGAACACTGAAGCTTTCTTT
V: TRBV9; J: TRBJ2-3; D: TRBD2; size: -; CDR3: CASSSYGAGGTDTQYF; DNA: TGTGCCAGCAGCTCTTACGGAGCGGGAGGGACAGATACGCAGTATTTT
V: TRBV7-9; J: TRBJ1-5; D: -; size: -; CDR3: CASSLVSSKGNQPQHF; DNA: TGTGCCAGCAGCTTAGTGTCTTCGAAGGGCAATCAGCCCCAGCATTTT
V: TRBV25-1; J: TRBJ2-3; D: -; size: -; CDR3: CASSDTSRLDTQYF; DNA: TGTGCCAGCAGTGATACGTCTCGCCTAGATACGCAGTATTTT
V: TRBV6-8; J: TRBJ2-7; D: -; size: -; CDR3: CASSYAGQSGAYEQYF; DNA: TGTGCCAGCAGTTACGCCGGACAGAGCGGGGCCTACGAGCAGTACTTC
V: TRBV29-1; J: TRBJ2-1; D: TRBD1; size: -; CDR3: CSVPGTGFREGQFF; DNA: TGCAGCGTTCCCGGGACAGGGTTCCGTGAGGGGCAGTTCTTC
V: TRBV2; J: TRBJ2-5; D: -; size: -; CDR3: CASSLTSRETQYF; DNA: TGTGCCAGCAGCTTAACTAGCAGGGAGACCCAGTACTTC
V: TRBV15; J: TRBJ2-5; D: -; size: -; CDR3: CATSRDRLQETQYF; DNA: TGTGCCACCAGCAGAGATCGGCTACAAGAGACCCAGTACTTC
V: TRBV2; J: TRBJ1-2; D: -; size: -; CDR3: CASWDGRYGYTF; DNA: TGTGCCAGCTGGGACGGTCGTTATGGCTACACCTTC
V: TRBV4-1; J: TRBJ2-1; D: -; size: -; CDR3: CASSQQDNEQFF; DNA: TGCGCCAGCAGCCAACAAGACAATGAGCAGTTCTTC
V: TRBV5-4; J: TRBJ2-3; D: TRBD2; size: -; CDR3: CASSPGSGGHTDTQYF; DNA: TGTGCCAGCAGCCCAGGTAGCGGGGGCCACACAGATACGCAGTATTTT
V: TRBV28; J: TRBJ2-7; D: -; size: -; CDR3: CASSWNSYEQYF; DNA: TGTGCCAGCAGCTGGAATTCCTACGAGCAGTACTTC